Following are 8 T cell receptor beta chains from one sample sequenced in a study of cytomegalovirus exposure and HLA in healthy donors. Measured with immunoSEQ multiplex PCR; TCRdb has only the in-frame clones, and not every one. The data show over 110,000 clones, around 87% seen once. Sequences were obtained from PBMCs. The receptors were gathered from a man aged 18-30 years in good health and CMV-seropositive.

This chain connects TRBV6-5 to TRBJ2-7; 12 bases map to TRBD2. The CDR3 runs to 14 residues. Trimming took 5 bases from V and 4 from J; bases not matched to a gene: 3. Germline CDR1 reads MNHEY; CDR2 reads SVGAGI. The CDR3 sequence is CASSIGLAGYEQYF. The CDR3 nucleotides are TGTGCCAGCAGTATAGGACTAGCGGGGTACGAGCAGTACTTC.

This clone came up a few times. The chain recombines TRBV12-5 with TRBJ1-2, with D perhaps TRBD1 (5 bases). The CDR3 loop spans 17 amino acids. Germline CDR1 is LGHNT and CDR2 is FRNRAP. Trimming took off 6 bases at V and 4 bases at J, with 24 bases between the two ends. The CDR3 coding sequence is TGTGCTAGTGGCCCCACTACTTCGGGGGGGTCTCCCTATGGCTACACCTTC. This gives the protein CASGPTTSGGSPYGYTF.

This sequence joins TRBV9 and TRBJ1-5; 8 positions match TRBD1. This CDR3 is 14 amino acids long. Per the germline V gene, CDR1 is SGDLS and CDR2 is YYNGEE. J was trimmed by 2 bases and V by 3 bases; bases with no gene match: 1. CDR3 DNA: TGTGCCAGCAGCGGGGGACAGGGCAATCAGCCCCAGCATTTT. Its protein product is CASSGGQGNQPQHF.

The chain has TRBV7-9 and TRBJ2-3; D uncertain. The CDR3 consists of 12 residues. The germline CDR1 and CDR2 sequences are SEHNR and FQNEAQ (reference sequence). V dropped 2 bases and J dropped 8 bases, with 8 bases sitting between them. CDR3 sequence: CASSLRLGTQYF. Written as DNA, the CDR3 is TGTGCCAGCAGCTTAAGACTGGGTACGCAGTATTTT.

This chain connects TRBV4-2 to TRBJ2-7, with D perhaps TRBD1 (5 bases). CDR3 length: 15 residues. The V end lost 0 bases, the J end lost 3 bases, and 12 bases lay between the germline ends. Germline V gives CDR1 LGHNA, CDR2 YNFKEQ. The CDR3 nucleotides are TGTGCCAGCAGCCAAGAAGCCCAGGGATACTACGAGCAGTACTTC. Translating gives CASSQEAQGYYEQYF.

This chain connects TRBV30 to TRBJ2-7; 8 bases fit TRBD1. CDR3 length: 15 residues. V was clipped by 2 bases and J by 1 base; unmatched bases: 7. Germline CDR1 and CDR2: GTSNPN and SVGIG (reference sequence). CDR3 sequence (DNA): TGTGCCTGGAGTCGACCGGGACAGGAGTCCTACGAGCAGTACTTC. Translating it yields CAWSRPGQESYEQYF.

This rearrangement joins TRBV5-1 to TRBJ2-1; tentative D call: TRBD2 (6 bases). The germline V and J ends were trimmed by 1 base and 6 bases, with 29 bases remaining between them. This CDR3 has 20 residues. Per the germline V gene, CDR1 is SGHRS and CDR2 is YFSETQ. This CDR3 reads CASSLRPPIWGQRAGNEQFF. DNA for the CDR3: TGCGCCAGCAGCTTGAGGCCGCCGATTTGGGGTCAGCGGGCGGGCAATGAGCAGTTCTTC.

This clone was counted between two and nine times. The J gene is TRBJ1-2, the V gene TRBV19; D is unclear. Trimming cost V 0 bases and J 2 bases, with 4 bases left between them. Germline V gene lookup returns CDR1 LNHDA and CDR2 SQIVND (reference sequence). CDR3 length equals 13 residues. CDR3 nucleotides: TGTGCCAGTAGTATAGACCTGAACTATGGCTACACCTTC. Its translation is CASSIDLNYGYTF.